A single sample is the source of the 15 T cell receptor beta chains below, sequenced in a study of cytomegalovirus exposure and HLA in healthy donors. Generated by immunoSEQ multiplex PCR, the TCRdb table keeps only in-frame clones and is missing some. The table has about 110,000 clones, around 85% seen once; the top ten hold around 2.7%. The sample consisted of PBMCs. The source of these receptors is a woman younger than 35 in good health and CMV-seronegative.

The rearrangement joins TRBV27 to TRBJ2-5, with 8 bases matching TRBD2. The length of the CDR3 is 18 residues. Germline loops: CDR1 MNHEY, CDR2 SMNVEV (reference sequence). V dropped 0 bases and J dropped 2; count of bases not matched to a gene: 11. CDR3 residues: CASSLSPPRGGGQETQYF. The CDR3 region has the DNA TGTGCCAGCAGTTTATCGCCTCCTCGGGGGGGAGGACAAGAGACCCAGTACTTC.

The chain employs TRBV30 and TRBJ2-6, with D unclear. Deletions cut 1 base from V and 6 bases from J, with 7 bases between. The CDR3 loop spans 13 amino acids. Germline V gives CDR1 GTSNPN, CDR2 SVGIG (reference sequence). In DNA, the CDR3 is TGTGCCTGGAGTGGAGATAAGGCCAACGTCCTGACTTTC. This encodes CAWSGDKANVLTF.

The rearrangement uses TRBV4-2 and TRBJ1-5; 8 bases align to TRBD1. Germline CDR1 and CDR2: LGHNA and YNFKEQ. This CDR3 spans 16 amino acids. Trimming took 1 base from V and 3 from J; bases not matched to a gene: 5. CDR3 nucleotide sequence: TGTGCCAGCAGCCAAGTAGACAGGGGTTACAATCAGCCCCAGCATTTT. It specifies CASSQVDRGYNQPQHF.

A single count supports this clone. The junction shows a germline mismatch at one end, possibly a read error. The V and J genes are TRBV11-2 and TRBJ1-2, with a possible D match to TRBD1 (5 bases). The CDR3 totals 15 residues. Germline V CDR1 and CDR2: SGHAT, FQNNGV. This CDR3 reads CASSLDRGLNYGYTF. In DNA form, the CDR3 reads TGTGCCAGCAGCCTAGACAGAGGCCTTAACTATGGCTACACCTTC.

The chain couples TRBV12-5 to TRBJ1-1; TRBD1 matches 8 bases. Germline-derived CDR1 and CDR2 are LGHNT and FRNRAP. J was trimmed by 6 bases and V by 7 bases; bases with no gene match: 7. The CDR3 is 13 amino acids. The CDR3 protein is CASAPQGAPEAFF. The CDR3 nucleotides read TGTGCTAGTGCCCCTCAGGGGGCCCCTGAAGCTTTCTTT.

This chain uses TRBV5-6 with TRBJ1-2; D is unclear. The CDR3 is made up of 15 amino acids. Germline CDR1 is SGHDT and CDR2 is YYEEEE. V was shortened by 1 base and J by 0 bases, with 10 bases between the two germline ends. In DNA form, the CDR3 reads TGTGCCAGCAGCTTGAAACGCCAGACTAACTATGGCTACACCTTC. This encodes CASSLKRQTNYGYTF.

V gene TRBV30 combines with J gene TRBJ1-1, with D perhaps TRBD1 (5 bases). Trimming cost V 0 bases and J 8 bases, with 13 bases left between them. Germline CDR1 and CDR2: GTSNPN and SVGIG (reference sequence). The CDR3 length is 13 residues. The CDR3 spells CAWSVQVGGEAFF. The DNA for the CDR3 is TGTGCCTGGAGTGTACAGGTGGGCGGCGAAGCTTTCTTT.

The chain links TRBV30 to TRBJ1-3; the D is unclear. The germline V and J ends were trimmed by 7 bases and 1 base, with 11 bases remaining between them. CDR1 and CDR2 from the germline V gene are GTSNPN and SVGIG (reference sequence). The CDR3 is 13 amino acids. The CDR3 spells CASGAGSGNTIYF. The CDR3 DNA follows: TGTGCCTCGGGTGCGGGGTCTGGAAACACCATATATTTT.

V usage is TRBV2 and J usage is TRBJ1-1; D remains unclear. Germline-derived CDR1 and CDR2 are SNHLY and FYNNEI. V gave up 6 bases and J gave up 5 bases, with 13 bases separating them. This CDR3 is 13 amino acids long. The CDR3 DNA sequence: TGTGCCAGCAGCGGACTCCTGGGAACTGAAGCTTTCTTT. The encoded protein is CASSGLLGTEAFF.

V gene TRBV25-1 combines with J gene TRBJ2-6; D unresolved. In germline, CDR1 is MGHDK, CDR2 SYGVNS. Trimming removed 5 bases at V and 0 bases at J, with 8 bases between. The CDR3 runs 15 residues. The CDR3 DNA sequence: TGTGCCAGCAGTCAGTCCGTCTCTGGGGCCAACGTCCTGACTTTC. It translates to CASSQSVSGANVLTF. Filled out from reference TRBV25-1 and TRBJ2-6, the complete variable domain reads EADIYQTPRYLVIGTGKKITLECSQTMGHDKMYWYQQDPGMELHLIHYSYGVNSTEKGDLSSESTVSRIRTEHFPLTLESARPSHTSQYLCASSQSVSGANVLTFGAGSRLTVL.

The rearrangement uses TRBV5-1 and TRBJ2-2; 10 nucleotides line up with TRBD1. Germline V lookup: CDR1 SGHRS, CDR2 YFSETQ. The CDR3 totals 18 residues. Trimming took 0 bases from V and 6 from J; bases not matched to a gene: 11. The CDR3 DNA reads as TGCGCCAGCAGCTTGGTGCCCCTGACAGGGGGCGCAGCCGGGGAGCTGTTTTTT. It codes for CASSLVPLTGGAAGELFF.

This clone came up once. This chain uses TRBV11-3 with TRBJ2-5; D is perhaps TRBD1 (6 bases). The CDR3 spans 15 residues. V gave up 1 base and J gave up 2 bases, with 11 bases separating them. Germline values: CDR1 SGHNT, CDR2 YENEEA. CDR3 bases: TGTGCCAGCAGCTTAGGCAGGGGAAAACAAGAGACCCAGTACTTC. Its translation: CASSLGRGKQETQYF.

The rearrangement links TRBV9 to TRBJ2-1; tentative D call: TRBD2 (7 bases). The CDR3 is 15 residues long. Germline lookup yields CDR1 SGDLS and CDR2 YYNGEE. The V gene lost 3 bases and the J gene lost 2 bases, with 12 bases spanning the gap. The CDR3 DNA sequence: TGTGCCAGCAGCGGGGGGGGCGGCCCCTACAATGAGCAGTTCTTC. Its protein is CASSGGGGPYNEQFF. Combining the CDR3 with reference TRBV9 and TRBJ2-1 gives the whole variable domain DSGVTQTPKHLITATGQRVTLRCSPRSGDLSVYWYQQSLDQGLQFLIQYYNGEERAKGNILERFSAQQFPDLHSELNLSSLELGDSALYFCASSGGGGPYNEQFFGPGTRLTVL.

The CDR3 sequence is CASSEARKWSTQYF. CDR3 nucleotides: TGTGCCAGCAGTGAAGCTAGGAAGTGGAGTACGCAGTATTTT. V is TRBV6-1 and J is TRBJ2-3; no reliable D call. V was clipped by 0 bases and J by 8 bases, with 12 bases between them. The CDR3 runs to 14 residues. Germline lookup yields CDR1 MNHNS and CDR2 SASEGT.

This clone was observed at least ten times. The CDR3 DNA follows: TGTGCCACCAGCCCTGGGACAGGGGATGTGTCCTACAATGAGCAGTTCTTC. This sequence encodes CATSPGTGDVSYNEQFF. V usage is TRBV15 and J usage is TRBJ2-1; 10 bases are shared with TRBD1. The CDR3 loop spans 17 amino acids. Germline V lookup: CDR1 LNHNV, CDR2 YYDKDF (reference sequence). The J segment lost 1 base and the V segment lost 5 bases, leaving 8 bases of the junction unmatched.